These 10 T cell receptor beta chains share one sample of origin, sequenced in a study of PD-1 blockade in classical Hodgkin lymphoma. Generated by immunoSEQ multiplex PCR, the TCRdb table keeps only in-frame clones and is missing some. The table shows roughly 52,000 clones, with approximately 86% occurring only once. The sample's time point: cycle 4 day 1 (C4D1), after five to seven weeks of nivolumab. Every one of the patients relapsed after autologous stem cell transplantation (brentuximab vedotin exposure was variable). This sample comprised peripheral blood mononuclear cells (PBMCs), obtained before the fourth cycle of nivolumab. The origin of the receptors is a human donor with classical Hodgkin lymphoma.

This clone was seen a single time. The chain is built from TRBV2 and TRBJ2-2, with D perhaps matching TRBD1 (5 bases). This CDR3 is 17 amino acids long. Germline CDR1 SNHLY, CDR2 FYNNEI. Trimming took 8 bases from V and 1 from J, leaving 20 bases between them. CDR3 nucleotides: TGTGCCAGCTCCTCCCCAATCGACAGCCGGAACACCGGGGAGCTGTTTTTT. It is translated as CASSSPIDSRNTGELFF.

This clone appeared a few times. The chain carries TRBV6-1 and TRBJ2-6; D not certain. This CDR3 has 15 amino acids. CDR1 and CDR2 (germline): MNHNS, SASEGT. Trimming left V 1 base short and J 0 bases short, with 4 bases between. The CDR3 DNA reads as TGTGCCAGCAGTGAAGGTAGCTCTGGGGCCAACGTCCTGACTTTC. It encodes CASSEGSSGANVLTF.

The V and J genes are TRBV4-3 and TRBJ2-7; D is uncertain. The CDR3 sequence is 14 residues long. From germline, CDR1 is LGHNA and CDR2 YSLEER. V was clipped by 0 bases and J by 1 base, with 7 bases between them. CDR3 sequence: CASSQDRVSYEQYF. CDR3 coding DNA: TGCGCCAGCAGCCAAGATCGAGTATCCTACGAGCAGTACTTC.

This chain joins TRBV27 and TRBJ2-2, with D unclear. Germline V gene sequence: CDR1 MNHEY, CDR2 SMNVEV (reference sequence). This CDR3 is 13 amino acids long. With 2 bases removed from V and 6 bases from J, the gap between germline ends came to 7 bases. CDR3 loop: CASSLAGPGELFF. Written as DNA, the CDR3 is TGTGCCAGCAGTTTAGCAGGTCCCGGGGAGCTGTTTTTT.

The V gene is TRBV5-6, the J gene TRBJ1-5, with D possibly being TRBD1 (6 bases). The CDR3 sequence is 15 residues long. V was shortened by 3 bases and J by 0 bases, with 10 bases between the two germline ends. Germline lookup yields CDR1 SGHDT and CDR2 YYEEEE. The CDR3 DNA reads TGTGCCAGCAGCTCAGGGGCTTATAGCAATCAGCCCCAGCATTTT. Translation gives CASSSGAYSNQPQHF.

The rearrangement uses TRBV6-5 and TRBJ2-7, with D tentatively TRBD2 (7 bases). V gave up 5 bases and J gave up 9 bases, with 11 bases separating them. This CDR3 has 11 residues. CDR1 is MNHEY, CDR2 SVGAGI, per germline. The chain's CDR3 is CASSLGGLQYF. The DNA for the CDR3 is TGTGCCAGCAGTCTCGGGGGGCTGCAGTACTTC.

The CDR3 protein is CAISDDQNTEAFF. As DNA, the CDR3 is TGTGCCATCAGTGACGACCAGAACACTGAAGCTTTCTTT. This sequence joins TRBV10-3 and TRBJ1-1; D is undetermined. Trimming pared 3 bases from V and 1 base from J, leaving 6 bases between. Germline CDR1 and CDR2: ENHRY and SYGVKD. This CDR3 is 13 amino acids long.

This chain connects TRBV6-5 to TRBJ1-4, with unresolved D. Germline V lookup: CDR1 MNHEY, CDR2 SVGAGI. The CDR3 sequence is 15 residues long. V lost 2 bases, J lost 6 bases, and 13 bases lay in between. CDR3 DNA sequence: TGTGCCAGCAGTTACGCGGGCCCGCCGTATGAAAAACTGTTTTTT. As protein: CASSYAGPPYEKLFF.

This rearrangement joins TRBV18 to TRBJ2-6; tentative D call: TRBD1 (6 bases). The germline CDR1 and CDR2 sequences are KGHSH and LQKENI. Trimming stripped 5 bases from V and 1 base from J, with 9 bases between. This CDR3 has 15 residues. CDR3 nucleotides: TGTGCCAGCTCATCCCAGGGGTCTGGGGCCAACGTCCTGACTTTC. Its protein product is CASSSQGSGANVLTF.

V usage is TRBV7-2 and J usage is TRBJ1-1; possible D gene TRBD1, 6 bases. Germline V gene lookup returns CDR1 SGHTA and CDR2 FQGNSA. CDR3 length equals 13 residues. The V and J ends lost 3 bases and 1 base respectively, with 6 bases between them. The chain's CDR3 is CASSLTGNTEAFF. The CDR3 DNA reads as TGTGCCAGCAGCTTGACAGGGAACACTGAAGCTTTCTTT. The variable domain in full, completed from reference TRBV7-2 and TRBJ1-1, reads GAGVSQSPSNKVTEKGKDVELRCDPISGHTALYWYRQSLGQGLEFLIYFQGNSAPDKSGLPSDRFSAERTGGSVSTLTIQRTQQEDSAVYLCASSLTGNTEAFFGQGTRLTVV.